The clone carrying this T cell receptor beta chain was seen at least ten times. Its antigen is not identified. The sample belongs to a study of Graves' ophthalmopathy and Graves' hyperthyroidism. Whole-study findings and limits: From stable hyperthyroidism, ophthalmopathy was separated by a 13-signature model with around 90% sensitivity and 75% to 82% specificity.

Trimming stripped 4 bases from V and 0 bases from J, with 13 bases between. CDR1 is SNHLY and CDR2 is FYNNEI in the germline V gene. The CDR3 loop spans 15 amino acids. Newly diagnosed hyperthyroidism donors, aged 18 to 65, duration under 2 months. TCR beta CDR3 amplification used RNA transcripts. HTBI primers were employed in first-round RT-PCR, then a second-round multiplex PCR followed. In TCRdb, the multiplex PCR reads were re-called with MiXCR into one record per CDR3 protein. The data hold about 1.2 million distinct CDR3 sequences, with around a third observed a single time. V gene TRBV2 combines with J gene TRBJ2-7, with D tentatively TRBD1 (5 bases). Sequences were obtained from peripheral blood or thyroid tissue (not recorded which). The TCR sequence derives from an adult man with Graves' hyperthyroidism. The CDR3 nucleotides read TGTGCCAGCAGTGCAGGGTACGTAGGCTCCTACGAGCAGTACTTC. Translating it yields CASSAGYVGSYEQYF. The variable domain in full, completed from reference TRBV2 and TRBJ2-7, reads EPEVTQTPSHQVTQMGQEVILRCVPISNHLYFYWYRQILGQKVEFLVSFYNNEISEKSEIFDDQFSVERPDGSNFTLKIRSTKLEDSAMYFCASSAGYVGSYEQYFGPGTRLTVT.